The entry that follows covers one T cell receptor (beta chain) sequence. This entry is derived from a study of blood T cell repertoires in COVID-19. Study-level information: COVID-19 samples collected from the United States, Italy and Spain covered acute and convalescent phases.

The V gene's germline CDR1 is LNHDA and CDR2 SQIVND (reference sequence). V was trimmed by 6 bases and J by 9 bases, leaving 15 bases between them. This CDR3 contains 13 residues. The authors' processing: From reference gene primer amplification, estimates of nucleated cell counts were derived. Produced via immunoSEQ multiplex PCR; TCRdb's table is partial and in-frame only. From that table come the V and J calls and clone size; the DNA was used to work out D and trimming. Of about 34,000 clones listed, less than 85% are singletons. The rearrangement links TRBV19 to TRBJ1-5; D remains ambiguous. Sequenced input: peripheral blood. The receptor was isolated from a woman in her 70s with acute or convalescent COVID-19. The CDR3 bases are TGTGCCAGTAGGGTGGAGGATGGACTGCCCCAGCATTTT. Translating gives CASRVEDGLPQHF. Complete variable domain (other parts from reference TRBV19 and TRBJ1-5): DGGITQSPKYLFRKEGQNVTLSCEQNLNHDAMYWYRQDPGQGLRLIYYSQIVNDFQKGDIAEGYSVSREKKESFPLTVTSAQKNPTAFYLCASRVEDGLPQHFGDGTRLSIL.